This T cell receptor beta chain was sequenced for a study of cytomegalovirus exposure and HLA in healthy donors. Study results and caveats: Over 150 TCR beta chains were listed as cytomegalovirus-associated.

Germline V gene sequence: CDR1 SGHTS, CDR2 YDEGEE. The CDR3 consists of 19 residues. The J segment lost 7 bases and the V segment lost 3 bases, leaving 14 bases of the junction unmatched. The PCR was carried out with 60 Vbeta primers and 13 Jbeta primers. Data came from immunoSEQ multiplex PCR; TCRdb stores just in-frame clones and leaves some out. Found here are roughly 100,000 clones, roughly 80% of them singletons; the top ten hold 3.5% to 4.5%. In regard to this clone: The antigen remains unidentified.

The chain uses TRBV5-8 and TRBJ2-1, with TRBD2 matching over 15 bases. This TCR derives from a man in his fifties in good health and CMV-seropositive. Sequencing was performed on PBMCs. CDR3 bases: TGTGCCAGCAGCTCGGGACTAGCGGGAGGTCTACCCTTATGGAATGAGCAGTTCTTC. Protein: CASSSGLAGGLPLWNEQFF. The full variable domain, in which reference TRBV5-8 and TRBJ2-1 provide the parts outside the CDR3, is EAGVTQSPTHLIKTRGQQATLRCSPISGHTSVYWYQQALGLGLQFLLWYDEGEERNRGNFPPRFSGRQFPNYSSELNVNALELEDSALYLCASSSGLAGGLPLWNEQFFGPGTRLTVL.